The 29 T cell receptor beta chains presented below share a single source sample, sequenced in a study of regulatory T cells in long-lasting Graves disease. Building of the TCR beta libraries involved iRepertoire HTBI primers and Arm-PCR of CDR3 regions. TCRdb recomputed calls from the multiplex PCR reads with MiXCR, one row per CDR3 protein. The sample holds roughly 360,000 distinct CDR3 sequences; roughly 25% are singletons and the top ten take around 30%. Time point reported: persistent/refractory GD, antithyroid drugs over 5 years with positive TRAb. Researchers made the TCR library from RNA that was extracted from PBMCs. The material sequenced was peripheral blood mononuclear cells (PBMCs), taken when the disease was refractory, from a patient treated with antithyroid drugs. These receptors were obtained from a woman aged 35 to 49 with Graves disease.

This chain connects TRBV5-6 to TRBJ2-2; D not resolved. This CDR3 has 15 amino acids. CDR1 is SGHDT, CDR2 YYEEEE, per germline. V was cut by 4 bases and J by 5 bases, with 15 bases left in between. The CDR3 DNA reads TGTGCCAGCAGCCCAACGACCTCCCGTACCGGGGAGCTGTTTTTT. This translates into CASSPTTSRTGELFF. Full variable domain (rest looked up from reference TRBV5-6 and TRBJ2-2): DAGVTQSPTHLIKTRGQQVTLRCSPKSGHDTVSWYQQALGQGPQFIFQYYEEEERQRGNFPDRFSGHQFPNYSSELNVNALLLGDSALYLCASSPTTSRTGELFFGEGSRLTVL.

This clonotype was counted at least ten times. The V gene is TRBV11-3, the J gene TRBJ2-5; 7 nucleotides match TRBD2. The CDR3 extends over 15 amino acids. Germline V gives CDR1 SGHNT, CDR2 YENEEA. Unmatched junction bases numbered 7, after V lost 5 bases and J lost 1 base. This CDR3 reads CASSPGGAGQETQYF. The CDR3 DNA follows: TGTGCCAGCAGCCCGGGGGGTGCCGGCCAAGAGACCCAGTACTTC. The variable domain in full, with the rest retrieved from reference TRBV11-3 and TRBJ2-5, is EAGVVQSPRYKIIEKKQPVAFWCNPISGHNTLYWYLQNLGQGPELLIRYENEEAVDDSQLPKDRFSAERLKGVDSTLKIQPAELGDSAVYLCASSPGGAGQETQYFGPGTRLLVL.

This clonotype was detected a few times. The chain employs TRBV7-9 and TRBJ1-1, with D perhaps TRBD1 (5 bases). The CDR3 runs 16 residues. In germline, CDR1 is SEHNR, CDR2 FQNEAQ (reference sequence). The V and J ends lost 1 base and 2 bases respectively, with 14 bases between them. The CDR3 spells CASSLGQGVINTEAFF. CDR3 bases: TGTGCCAGCAGCTTAGGGCAGGGAGTAATCAACACTGAAGCTTTCTTT.

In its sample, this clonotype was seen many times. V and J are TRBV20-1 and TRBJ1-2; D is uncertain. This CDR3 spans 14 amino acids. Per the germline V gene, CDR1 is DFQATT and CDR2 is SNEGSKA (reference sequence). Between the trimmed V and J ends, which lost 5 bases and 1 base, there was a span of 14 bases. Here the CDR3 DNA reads TGCAGTGCTGACGTGGACCGCTTTAACTATGGCTACACCTTC. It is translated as CSADVDRFNYGYTF.

CDR3: CASSTHKGTSAGANVLTF. Written as DNA, the CDR3 is TGTGCCAGCAGCACTCACAAAGGGACTAGTGCTGGGGCCAACGTCCTGACTTTC. The rearrangement uses TRBV9 and TRBJ2-6; 8 nucleotides align to TRBD2. V dropped 4 bases and J dropped 2; count of bases not matched to a gene: 11. This CDR3 region has 18 residues. Germline-derived CDR1 and CDR2 are SGDLS and YYNGEE.

The CDR3 reads CASSYGVSYEQYF. The CDR3 DNA follows: TGTGCCAGTAGTTACGGGGTCTCCTACGAGCAGTACTTC. The V and J genes are TRBV19 and TRBJ2-7, with D possibly matching TRBD2 (5 bases). Germline CDR1 LNHDA, CDR2 SQIVND (reference sequence). The CDR3 runs 13 residues. V lost 5 bases and J 0 bases, leaving 8 bases between the germline ends.

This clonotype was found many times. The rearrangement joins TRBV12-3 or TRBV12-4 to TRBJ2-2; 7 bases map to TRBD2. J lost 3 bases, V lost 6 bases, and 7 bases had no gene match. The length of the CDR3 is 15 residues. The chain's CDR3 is CASRYGGGDTGELFF. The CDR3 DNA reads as TGTGCCAGCAGATACGGGGGAGGGGACACCGGGGAGCTGTTTTTT.

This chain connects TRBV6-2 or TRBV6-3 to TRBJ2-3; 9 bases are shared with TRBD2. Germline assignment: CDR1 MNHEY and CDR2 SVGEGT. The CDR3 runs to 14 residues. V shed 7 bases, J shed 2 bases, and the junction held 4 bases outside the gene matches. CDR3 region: CASTEREVTDTQYF. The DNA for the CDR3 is TGTGCCAGCACGGAGCGGGAGGTCACAGATACGCAGTATTTT.

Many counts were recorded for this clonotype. The CDR3 is CASSWGRYEQYF. As DNA, the CDR3 is TGTGCCAGCAGTTGGGGCCGATACGAGCAGTACTTC. This rearrangement joins TRBV28 to TRBJ2-7; D perhaps matches TRBD1 (5 bases). The V end was cut by 4 bases, the J end by 4 bases, with 8 bases between. The V gene's germline CDR1 is MDHEN and CDR2 SYDVKM. This CDR3 is 12 amino acids long. Looking up the rest from reference TRBV28 and TRBJ2-7 gives the full variable domain: DVKVTQSSRYLVKRTGEKVFLECVQDMDHENMFWYRQDPGLGLRLIYFSYDVKMKEKGDIPEGYSVSREKKERFSLILESASTNQTSMYLCASSWGRYEQYFGPGTRLTVT.

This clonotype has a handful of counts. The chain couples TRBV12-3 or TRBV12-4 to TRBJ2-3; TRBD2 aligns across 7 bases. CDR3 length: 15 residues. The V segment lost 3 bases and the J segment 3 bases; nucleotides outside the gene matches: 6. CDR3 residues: CASSFYGRTTDTQYF. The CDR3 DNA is TGTGCCAGCAGTTTTTACGGGAGGACAACAGATACGCAGTATTTT.

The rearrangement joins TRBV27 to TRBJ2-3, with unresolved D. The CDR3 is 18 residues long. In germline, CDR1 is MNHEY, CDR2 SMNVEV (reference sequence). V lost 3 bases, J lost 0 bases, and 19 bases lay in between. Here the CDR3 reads CASSFVAPRVLSTDTQYF. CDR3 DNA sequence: TGTGCCAGCAGTTTTGTGGCGCCCAGAGTGTTGAGCACAGATACGCAGTATTTT.

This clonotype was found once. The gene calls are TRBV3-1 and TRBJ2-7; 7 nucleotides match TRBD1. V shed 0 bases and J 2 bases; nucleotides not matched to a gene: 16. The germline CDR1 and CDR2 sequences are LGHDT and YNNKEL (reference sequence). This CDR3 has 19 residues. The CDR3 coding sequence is TGTGCCAGCAGCCAAGATTTCGCTCTCACTCGGGACAGAACCTACGAGCAGTACTTC. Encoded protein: CASSQDFALTRDRTYEQYF.

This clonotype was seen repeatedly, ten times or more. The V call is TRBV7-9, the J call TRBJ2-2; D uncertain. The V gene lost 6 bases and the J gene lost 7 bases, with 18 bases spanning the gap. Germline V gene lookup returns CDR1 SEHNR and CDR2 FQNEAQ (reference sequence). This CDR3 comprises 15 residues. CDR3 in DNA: TGTGCCAGCAGGGAACCGGGTCCAAGAGGCGGGGAGCTGTTTTTT. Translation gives CASREPGPRGGELFF.

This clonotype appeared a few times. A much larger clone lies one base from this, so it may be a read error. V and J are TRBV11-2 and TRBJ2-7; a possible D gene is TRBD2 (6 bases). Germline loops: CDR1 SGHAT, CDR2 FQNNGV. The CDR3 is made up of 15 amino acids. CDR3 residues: CASSLRGLTSYEQCF. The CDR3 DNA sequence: TGTGCCAGCAGCCTCCGCGGACTAACTTCCTACGAGCAGTGCTTC.

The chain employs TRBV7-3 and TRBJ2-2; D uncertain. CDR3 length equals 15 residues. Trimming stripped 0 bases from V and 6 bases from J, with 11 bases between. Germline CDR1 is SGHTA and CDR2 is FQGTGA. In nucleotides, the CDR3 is TGTGCCAGCAGCTTAACTGGGCAGCGCCCCGGGGAGCTGTTTTTT. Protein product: CASSLTGQRPGELFF.

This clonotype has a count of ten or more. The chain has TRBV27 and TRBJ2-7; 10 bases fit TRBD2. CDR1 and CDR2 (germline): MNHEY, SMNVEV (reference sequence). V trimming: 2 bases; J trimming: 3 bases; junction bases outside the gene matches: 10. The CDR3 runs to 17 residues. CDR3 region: CASSLVPSGRTVYEQYF. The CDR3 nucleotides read TGTGCCAGCAGTTTAGTCCCTAGCGGGAGAACGGTCTACGAGCAGTACTTC.

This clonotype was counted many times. The CDR3 DNA reads as TGTGCCAGCAGTCCACGTTTAGGGCGGGCTGAAAAACTGTTTTTT. Translated: CASSPRLGRAEKLFF. The chain couples TRBV28 to TRBJ1-4; D not resolved. CDR3 length equals 15 residues. Germline lookup yields CDR1 MDHEN and CDR2 SYDVKM. V gave up 5 bases and J gave up 7 bases, with 17 bases separating them.

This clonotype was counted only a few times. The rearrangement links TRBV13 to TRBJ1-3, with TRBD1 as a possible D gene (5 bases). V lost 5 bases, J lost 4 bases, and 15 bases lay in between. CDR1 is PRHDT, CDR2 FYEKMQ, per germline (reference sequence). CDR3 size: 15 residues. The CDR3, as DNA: TGTGCCAGCAGCCCACACCAGGGAACCGGAAACACCATATATTTT. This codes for CASSPHQGTGNTIYF.

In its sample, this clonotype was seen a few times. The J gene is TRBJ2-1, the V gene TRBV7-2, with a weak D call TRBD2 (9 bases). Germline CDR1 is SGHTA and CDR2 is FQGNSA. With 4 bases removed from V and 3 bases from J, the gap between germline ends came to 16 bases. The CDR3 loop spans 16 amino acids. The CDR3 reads CASSSGGGRGYNEQFF. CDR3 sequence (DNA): TGTGCCAGCAGCTCAGGGGGCGGGAGGGGCTACAATGAGCAGTTCTTC.

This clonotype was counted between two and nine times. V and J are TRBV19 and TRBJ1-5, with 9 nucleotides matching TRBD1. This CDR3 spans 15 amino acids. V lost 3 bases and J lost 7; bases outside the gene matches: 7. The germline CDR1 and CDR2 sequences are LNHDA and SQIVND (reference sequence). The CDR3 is CASSIGGQGGQPQHF. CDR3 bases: TGTGCCAGTAGTATTGGGGGACAGGGCGGGCAGCCCCAGCATTTT.

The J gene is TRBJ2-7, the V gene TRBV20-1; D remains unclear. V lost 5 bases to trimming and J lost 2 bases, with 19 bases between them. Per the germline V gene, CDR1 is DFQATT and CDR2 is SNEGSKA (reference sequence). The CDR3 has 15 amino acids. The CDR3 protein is CSAPRGTPGPYEQYF. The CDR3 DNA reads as TGCAGTGCTCCACGCGGTACTCCCGGCCCCTACGAGCAGTACTTC.

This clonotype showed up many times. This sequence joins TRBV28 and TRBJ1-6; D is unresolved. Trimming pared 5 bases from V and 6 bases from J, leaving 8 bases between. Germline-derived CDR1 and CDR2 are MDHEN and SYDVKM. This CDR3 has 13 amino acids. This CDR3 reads CASSRRSNSPLHF. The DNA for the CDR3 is TGTGCCAGCAGTCGTCGGTCTAATTCACCCCTCCACTTT.

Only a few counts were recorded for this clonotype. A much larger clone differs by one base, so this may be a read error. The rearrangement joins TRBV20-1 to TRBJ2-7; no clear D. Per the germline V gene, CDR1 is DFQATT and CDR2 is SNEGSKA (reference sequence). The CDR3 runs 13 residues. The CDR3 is CSARDVASYERYF. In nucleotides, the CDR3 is TGCAGTGCTAGAGATGTGGCCAGTTACGAGCGGTACTTC.

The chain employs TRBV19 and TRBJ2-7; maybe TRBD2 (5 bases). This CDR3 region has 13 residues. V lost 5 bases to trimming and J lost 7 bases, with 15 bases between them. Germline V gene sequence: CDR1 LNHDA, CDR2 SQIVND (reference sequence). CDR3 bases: TGTGCCAGTAGTGCCGGGATCCCTAGTGAGCAGTACTTC. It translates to CASSAGIPSEQYF.

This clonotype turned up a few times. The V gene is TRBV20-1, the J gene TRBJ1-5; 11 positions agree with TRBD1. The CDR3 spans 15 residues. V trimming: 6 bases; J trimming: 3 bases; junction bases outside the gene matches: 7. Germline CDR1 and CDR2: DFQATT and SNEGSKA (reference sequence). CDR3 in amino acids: CSALGTGGFNQPQHF. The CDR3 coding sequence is TGCAGTGCGCTAGGGACAGGGGGATTCAATCAGCCCCAGCATTTT.

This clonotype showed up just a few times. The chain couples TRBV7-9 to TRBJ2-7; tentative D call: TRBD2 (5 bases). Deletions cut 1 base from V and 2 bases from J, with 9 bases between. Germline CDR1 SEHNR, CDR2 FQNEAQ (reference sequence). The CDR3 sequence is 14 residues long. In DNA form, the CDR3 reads TGTGCCAGCAGCTTAGTCGGGGTCACCTACGAGCAGTACTTC. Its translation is CASSLVGVTYEQYF. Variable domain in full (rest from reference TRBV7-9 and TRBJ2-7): DTGVSQNPRHKITKRGQNVTFRCDPISEHNRLYWYRQTLGQGPEFLTYFQNEAQLEKSRLLSDRFSAERPKGSFSTLEIQRTEQGDSAMYLCASSLVGVTYEQYFGPGTRLTVT.

The CDR3 loop is CASSGWGLRELNEQFF. CDR3 DNA: TGTGCCAGCAGTGGATGGGGGCTGAGGGAACTTAATGAGCAGTTCTTC. The genes are TRBV25-1 and TRBJ2-1; perhaps TRBD1 as D (6 bases). Deletions cut 4 bases from V and 7 bases from J, with 20 bases between. Germline-derived CDR1 and CDR2 are MGHDK and SYGVNS. The CDR3 loop spans 16 amino acids.

The CDR3 loop reads CASSYSYAGYEQYF. The CDR3 nucleotides are TGTGCCAGCAGTTACTCTTACGCGGGTTACGAGCAGTACTTC. The chain joins TRBV6-9 to TRBJ2-7; TRBD2 is a possible D gene (5 bases). Trimming pared 3 bases from V and 4 bases from J, leaving 13 bases between. The CDR3 contains 14 residues. Germline V gene lookup returns CDR1 MNHGY and CDR2 SVAAGI.

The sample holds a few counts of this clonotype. CDR3: CASSPAGQPYSPLHF. The CDR3 DNA sequence: TGTGCCAGCAGCCCCGCCGGACAGCCTTATTCACCCCTCCACTTT. V gene TRBV9 combines with J gene TRBJ1-6; weak D call: TRBD1 (6 bases). Germline V lookup: CDR1 SGDLS, CDR2 YYNGEE. The CDR3 sequence is 15 residues long. V was shortened by 4 bases and J by 8 bases, with 16 bases between the two germline ends.